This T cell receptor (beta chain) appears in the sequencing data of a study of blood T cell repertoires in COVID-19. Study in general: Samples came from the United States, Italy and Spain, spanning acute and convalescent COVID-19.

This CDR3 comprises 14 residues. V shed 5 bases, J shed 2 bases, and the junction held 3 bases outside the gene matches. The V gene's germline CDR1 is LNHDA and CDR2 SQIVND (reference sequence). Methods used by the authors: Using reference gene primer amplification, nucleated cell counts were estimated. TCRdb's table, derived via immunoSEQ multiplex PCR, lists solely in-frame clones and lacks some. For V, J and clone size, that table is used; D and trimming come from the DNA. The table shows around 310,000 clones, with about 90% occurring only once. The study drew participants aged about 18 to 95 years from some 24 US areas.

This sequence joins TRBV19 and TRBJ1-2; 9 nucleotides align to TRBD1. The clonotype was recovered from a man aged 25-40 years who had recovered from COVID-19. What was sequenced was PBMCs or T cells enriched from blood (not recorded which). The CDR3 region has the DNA TGTGCCAGTAGTCCAGGGACAGGGAACTATGGCTACACCTTC. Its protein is CASSPGTGNYGYTF. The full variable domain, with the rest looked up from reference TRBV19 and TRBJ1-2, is DGGITQSPKYLFRKEGQNVTLSCEQNLNHDAMYWYRQDPGQGLRLIYYSQIVNDFQKGDIAEGYSVSREKKESFPLTVTSAQKNPTAFYLCASSPGTGNYGYTFGSGTRLTVV.